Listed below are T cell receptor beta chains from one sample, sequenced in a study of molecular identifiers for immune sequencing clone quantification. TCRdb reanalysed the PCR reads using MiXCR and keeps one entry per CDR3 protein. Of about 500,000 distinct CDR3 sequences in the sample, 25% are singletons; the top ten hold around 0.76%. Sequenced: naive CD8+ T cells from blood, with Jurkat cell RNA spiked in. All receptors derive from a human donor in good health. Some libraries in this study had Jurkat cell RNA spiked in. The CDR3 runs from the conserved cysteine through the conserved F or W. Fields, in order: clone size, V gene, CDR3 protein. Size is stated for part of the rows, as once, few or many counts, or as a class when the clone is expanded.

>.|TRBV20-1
CSAPTLGERITNEQFF
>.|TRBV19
CAVRGEANVLTF
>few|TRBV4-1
CASSQEPGDFVEPQHF
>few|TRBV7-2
CASSTGLAETQCF
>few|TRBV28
CASSSLRVGANVLTF
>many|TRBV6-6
CASSYLGAVQETQYF
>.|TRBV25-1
CASSDGDSSGNTIYF
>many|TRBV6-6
CASSRTGADSYEQYF
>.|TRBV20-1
CSARDLPEGTSGRTGANVLTF
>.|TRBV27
CASSPYSGAETQYF
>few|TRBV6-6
CASSYPGANGAPYYEQYF
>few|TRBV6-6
CASRSGPHYEQYF
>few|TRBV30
CAWSAPLWSPGEQYF
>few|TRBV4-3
CASSQAWGYEQYF
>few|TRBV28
CASSPGRSDQPQHF
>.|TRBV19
CASTNYGTRGTEAFF
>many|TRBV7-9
CASSPQLTYEQYF
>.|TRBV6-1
CDSSFSGDTGPEAFF
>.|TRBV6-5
CASSYGGGSGNYEQYF
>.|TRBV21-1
CASSKRGLLRTEAFF
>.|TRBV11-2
CASSLLAGAVEEQYF
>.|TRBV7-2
CARSTPRDKNQPQHF
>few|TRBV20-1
CSARDQTSGRNEQYF
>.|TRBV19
CASSPGPEGYEQYF
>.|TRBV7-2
CASSLAAVGGTQHF
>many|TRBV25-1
CASSTQTVYNEQFF
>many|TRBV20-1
CSARGGMGYEQYF
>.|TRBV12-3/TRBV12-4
CASTAPKQGEGYNEQFF
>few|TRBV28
CASNPGTPNQPQHF
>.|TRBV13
CASSSVTGNYGYTF
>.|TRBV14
CASSQDASFFSTDTQYF
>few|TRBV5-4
CASSLAGLPDTQYF
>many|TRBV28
CASSLGQGPYEQYF
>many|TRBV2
CASTDDRGPNQPQHF
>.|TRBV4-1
CASSQYLIFYGYTF
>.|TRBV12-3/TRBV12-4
CASSLSPAENRGEQYF
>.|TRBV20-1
CSARTEWFNEQFF
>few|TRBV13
CASSYGTSGALRDTQYF
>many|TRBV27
CASSLLDSQETQYF
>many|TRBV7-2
CASSLSGESSYEQYF
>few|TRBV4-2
CASSQDDGRVRGYTF
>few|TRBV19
CASSIIAGSYEQYF
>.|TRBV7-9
CASSLEKGAKTEAFF
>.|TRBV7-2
CASSLGRVGRQETQYF
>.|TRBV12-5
CASGPSSSPQQTPEQYF
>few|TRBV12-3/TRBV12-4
CASSLGFLDGYTF
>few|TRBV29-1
CRAQETGETQYF
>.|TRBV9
CASTWGDGATGELFF
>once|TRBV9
CASSVGTLAGTQYF
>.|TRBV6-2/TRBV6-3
CASTSGRQYEQYF
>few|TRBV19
CASSIGGRANTEAFF
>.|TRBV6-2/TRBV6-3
CASSYLTVAGSSYEQYF
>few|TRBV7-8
CASSLKGARVVNQPQHF
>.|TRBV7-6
CASSPGTGGLYKQYF